The next 17 T cell receptor beta chains were all read from a single sample in a study of CD8 T cells in ankylosing spondylitis. Broader study findings: Characteristic, it appeared, of ankylosing spondylitis blood was a TCR beta motif of roughly eight highly homologous variants.

Their antigens remain unidentified. TCRdb re-called the 5' RACE reads with MiXCR, one entry per CDR3 protein. There are roughly 490,000 distinct CDR3 sequences in the sample; about 5.7% occur only once, and roughly 3.2% lies in the top ten. The sequenced sample consisted of blood, either unsorted or a sorted T cell fraction (not recorded which). Receptor source: a male donor with ankylosing spondylitis.

In its sample, this clonotype was seen a few times. J is TRBJ2-5 and V is TRBV6-5; D is unresolved. The germline V and J ends were trimmed by 2 bases and 2 bases, with 12 bases remaining between them. Germline V lookup: CDR1 MNHEY, CDR2 SVGAGI. This CDR3 has 15 amino acids. The DNA of the CDR3 is TGTGCCAGCAGTTACAGAACCCCATCGCAAGAGACCCAGTACTTC. Its protein is CASSYRTPSQETQYF.

The table lists this clonotype with many counts. The V call is TRBV20-1, the J call TRBJ2-1, with TRBD2 matching over 11 bases. V gave up 6 bases and J gave up 6 bases; unmatched junction bases: 10. The CDR3 loop spans 15 amino acids. Germline V gives CDR1 DFQATT, CDR2 SNEGSKA (reference sequence). DNA for the CDR3: TGCAGTGCAACGGGACTAGCGGAAGGTGGCAATGAGCAGTTCTTC. Translating gives CSATGLAEGGNEQFF.

The sample holds many counts of this clonotype. This chain links TRBV4-1 with TRBJ1-4, with unresolved D. The V gene lost 6 bases and the J gene lost 7 bases, with 21 bases spanning the gap. Germline loops: CDR1 MGHRA, CDR2 YSYEKL. This CDR3 region has 16 residues. CDR3 sequence: CASRSSTASEGEKLFF. The CDR3 DNA follows: TGCGCCAGCAGGTCTTCAACGGCGTCGGAGGGTGAAAAACTGTTTTTT.

This clonotype occurred many times. This chain links TRBV5-1 with TRBJ2-1; D gene unclear. This CDR3 is 15 amino acids long. V lost 4 bases and J lost 0, with 11 bases in between. CDR1 and CDR2 from the germline V gene are SGHRS and YFSETQ. The DNA of the CDR3 is TGCGCCAGCAGCGAAGCTCAGAGCTCCTACAATGAGCAGTTCTTC. As protein: CASSEAQSSYNEQFF. The full variable domain, completed using reference TRBV5-1 and TRBJ2-1, is KAGVTQTPRYLIKTRGQQVTLSCSPISGHRSVSWYQQTPGQGLQFLFEYFSETQRNKGNFPGRFSGRQFSNSRSEMNVSTLELGDSALYLCASSEAQSSYNEQFFGPGTRLTVL.

This clonotype was seen at least ten times. The V call is TRBV12-3 or TRBV12-4, the J call TRBJ1-2; D is possibly TRBD1 (6 bases). The CDR3 runs 15 residues. V shed 5 bases and J shed 7 bases, with 20 bases lying between them. CDR3 nucleotides: TGTGCCAGCAGTCGTAGACCGTACGGGACACCTGGCTACACCTTC. It yields the protein CASSRRPYGTPGYTF.

The sample holds many counts of this clonotype. The chain uses TRBV6-5 and TRBJ1-1; TRBD1 is a possible D gene (5 bases). CDR3 length: 14 amino acids. V lost 1 base, J lost 2 bases, and 8 bases lay in between. Germline V CDR1 and CDR2: MNHEY, SVGAGI. The CDR3 reads CASSYLGENTEAFF. In DNA, the CDR3 is TGTGCCAGCAGTTACTTGGGGGAAAACACTGAAGCTTTCTTT.

In its sample, this clonotype was seen many times. One end of the junction is discordant with germline, which a read error may explain. The chain has TRBV27 and TRBJ2-1; maybe TRBD2 (6 bases). This CDR3 comprises 15 residues. From germline, CDR1 is MNHEY and CDR2 SMNVEV (reference sequence). The CDR3 is CASSLRRGSYNEQFF. DNA of the CDR3: TGCGCCAGCAGCTTGCGGCGGGGTTCCTACAATGAGCAGTTCTTC.

This clonotype was found many times. This rearrangement joins TRBV5-5 to TRBJ2-3; no reliable D call. Germline values: CDR1 SGHKS, CDR2 YYEKEE (reference sequence). The CDR3 length is 16 residues. The V gene lost 2 bases and the J gene lost 0 bases, with 13 bases spanning the gap. CDR3: CASSFRRFGSTDTQYF. CDR3 nucleotides: TGTGCCAGCAGCTTTCGGCGGTTCGGGAGCACAGATACGCAGTATTTT.

This clonotype was detected many times. The rearrangement joins TRBV6-5 to TRBJ1-6, with D unclear. Germline V CDR1 and CDR2: MNHEY, SVGAGI. Trimming took off 4 bases at V and 4 bases at J, with 5 bases between the two ends. This CDR3 is 13 amino acids long. The CDR3 region is CASSSPYNSPLHF. In DNA form, the CDR3 reads TGTGCCAGCAGTTCGCCTTATAATTCACCCCTCCACTTT.

This chain uses TRBV5-5 with TRBJ2-3; no clear D gene. The V gene lost 3 bases and the J gene lost 1 base, with 12 bases spanning the gap. Germline-derived CDR1 and CDR2 are SGHKS and YYEKEE (reference sequence). This CDR3 has 15 amino acids. CDR3 nucleotide sequence: TGTGCCAGCAGCTGGCTAGTTGGCGGCACAGATACGCAGTATTTT. Translation: CASSWLVGGTDTQYF. Supplemented by reference TRBV5-5 and TRBJ2-3, the full variable domain reads DAGVTQSPTHLIKTRGQQVTLRCSPISGHKSVSWYQQVLGQGPQFIFQYYEKEERGRGNFPDRFSARQFPNYSSELNVNALLLGDSALYLCASSWLVGGTDTQYFGPGTRLTVL.

This clonotype has a count of ten or more. J is TRBJ2-1 and V is TRBV24-1; 7 bases line up with TRBD2. This CDR3 spans 16 amino acids. From germline, CDR1 is KGHDR and CDR2 SFDVKD. Trimming removed 4 bases from V and 1 base from J; junction bases left unmatched: 6. Here the CDR3 DNA reads TGTGCCACCAGTGACCCGAGCGGGACGTCCTACAATGAGCAGTTCTTC. Translating gives CATSDPSGTSYNEQFF.

Concerning this clonotype itself: Just one base apart from a much larger clone, this may be a read error. This chain joins TRBV5-1 and TRBJ2-1, with 7 bases aligning to TRBD2. The CDR3 has 15 amino acids. Germline V lookup: CDR1 SGHRS, CDR2 YFSETQ. J was trimmed by 13 bases and V by 3 bases; bases with no gene match: 16. In DNA form, the CDR3 reads TGCGCCAGCAGCTCGGGGGACTACGAGGGGTTGCCTCAGTTCTTC. Protein product: CASSSGDYEGLPQFF.

This clonotype was observed at least ten times. CDR3 bases: TGTGCCAGCAGCGTAGACCCGGGGGATGAGCAGTTCTTC. This encodes CASSVDPGDEQFF. This sequence joins TRBV9 and TRBJ2-1; D might be TRBD2 (6 bases). CDR1 SGDLS and CDR2 YYNGEE come from the germline V gene. CDR3 size: 13 residues. V lost 0 bases, J lost 8 bases, and 9 bases lay in between.

This sequence joins TRBV7-9 and TRBJ2-2; a possible D gene is TRBD1 (5 bases). CDR1 is SEHNR, CDR2 FQNEAQ, per germline (reference sequence). Trimming left V 6 bases short and J 5 bases short, with 10 bases between. CDR3 length equals 13 residues. This chain's CDR3 is CASSLQDTGELFF. The CDR3 bases are TGTGCCAGCAGTCTACAGGATACCGGGGAGCTGTTTTTT.

This chain joins TRBV4-2 and TRBJ2-3; 9 nucleotides agree with TRBD1. Trimming removed 6 bases from V and 3 bases from J; junction bases left unmatched: 7. Germline V lookup: CDR1 LGHNA, CDR2 YNFKEQ. This CDR3 comprises 15 residues. The CDR3 DNA is TGTGCCAGCAGAAACCGGGGACAGGGTACAGATACGCAGTATTTT. Its protein product is CASRNRGQGTDTQYF.

This chain joins TRBV19 and TRBJ2-1, with D hard to call. The CDR3 spans 11 residues. V was shortened by 2 bases and J by 7 bases, with 3 bases between the two germline ends. The germline V gene encodes CDR1 LNHDA and CDR2 SQIVND (reference sequence). The CDR3 spells CASSIWNEQFF. The CDR3 bases are TGTGCCAGTAGTATATGGAATGAGCAGTTCTTC.

This clonotype was counted many times. The rearrangement joins TRBV6-5 to TRBJ2-1, with TRBD2 matching 7 bases. In germline, CDR1 is MNHEY, CDR2 SVGAGI. J lost 4 bases, V lost 4 bases, and 4 bases had no gene match. The length of the CDR3 is 14 residues. The CDR3 reads CASSSAREYNEQFF. CDR3 coding DNA: TGTGCCAGCAGTTCTGCGCGGGAGTACAATGAGCAGTTCTTC.